One sample yielded the 11 T cell receptor beta chains listed below, sequenced in a study of regulatory T cells in long-lasting Graves disease. Arm-PCR with iRepertoire HTBI primers amplified the CDR3 regions for these TCR beta libraries. TCRdb independently ran MiXCR on the multiplex PCR reads; one entry per CDR3 protein. This sample has hundreds of thousands of distinct CDR3 sequences, with more than 15% found just once. The time point: newly diagnosed GD, antithyroid drugs for less than 3 months. Scientists built the TCR library using RNA that was extracted from PBMCs. These data are also associated with another study on T cells in Graves' hyperthyroidism and ophthalmopathy.

The input for sequencing was peripheral blood mononuclear cells (PBMCs), taken at new diagnosis, from a patient treated with antithyroid drugs. These receptors originate from a middle-aged woman with Graves disease.

A few counts support this clonotype. This chain connects TRBV19 to TRBJ2-6, with TRBD1 matching 8 bases. With 5 bases clipped from V and 5 bases from J, the junction kept 11 bases outside the gene matches. The germline CDR1 and CDR2 sequences are LNHDA and SQIVND (reference sequence). CDR3 length: 17 amino acids. CDR3 residues: CASSPGTGSIRANVLTF. The CDR3 DNA reads as TGTGCCAGTAGTCCAGGGACAGGCAGCATCCGGGCCAACGTCCTGACTTTC.

The chain employs TRBV29-1 and TRBJ1-2; 7 nucleotides match TRBD1. Germline-derived CDR1 and CDR2 are SQVTM and ANQGSEA. CDR3 length equals 11 residues. V shed 7 bases, J shed 8 bases, and the junction held 7 bases outside the gene matches. The CDR3 DNA follows: TGCAGCGCTCAGGACAGGAGCGGCTACACCTTC. Translation: CSAQDRSGYTF.

This sequence joins TRBV15 and TRBJ1-5; D is perhaps TRBD1 (5 bases). Trimming stripped 1 base from V and 9 bases from J, with 22 bases between. The germline V gene has CDR1 LNHNV and CDR2 YYDKDF (reference sequence). The CDR3 runs 17 residues. CDR3 bases: TGTGCCACCAGCAGAGTGACCGGGACTCCGGGCGGTTGGCCCCAGCATTTT. This encodes CATSRVTGTPGGWPQHF.

This clonotype showed up many times. The chain uses TRBV3-1 and TRBJ2-3; D is uncertain. Germline V gene sequence: CDR1 LGHDT, CDR2 YNNKEL (reference sequence). The CDR3 sequence is 14 residues long. V was clipped by 1 base and J by 3 bases, with 8 bases between them. In DNA form, the CDR3 reads TGTGCCAGCAGCCAAGGGGCTAAAACAGATACGCAGTATTTT. Protein product: CASSQGAKTDTQYF.

The chain employs TRBV5-1 and TRBJ1-5; D not certain. The CDR3 is 15 residues long. The ends were cut back, 2 bases at V and 0 bases at J, with 9 bases in the middle. Germline-derived CDR1 and CDR2 are SGHRS and YFSETQ. The CDR3 DNA reads TGCGCCAGCAGCTTTGATGGTACTAGCAATCAGCCCCAGCATTTT. Protein: CASSFDGTSNQPQHF.

This clonotype has only a few counts. The gene calls are TRBV2 and TRBJ1-3; D unresolved. CDR3 size: 14 residues. V lost 8 bases and J lost 4, with 15 bases in between. The V gene's germline CDR1 is SNHLY and CDR2 FYNNEI. In DNA, the CDR3 is TGTGCCAGCTTCAAGATCCCTAACGGAAACACCATATATTTT. This gives the protein CASFKIPNGNTIYF.

This clonotype came up a few times. J is TRBJ1-6 and V is TRBV7-3, with D possibly matching TRBD1 (6 bases). The germline V and J ends were trimmed by 0 bases and 7 bases, with 10 bases remaining between them. This CDR3 has 15 amino acids. The germline CDR1 and CDR2 sequences are SGHTA and FQGTGA. CDR3 coding DNA: TGTGCCAGCAGCTTAACGGGGCAGGGGAATTCACCCCTCCACTTT. Amino acid sequence: CASSLTGQGNSPLHF.

This clonotype was found a few times. V gene TRBV6-2 or TRBV6-3 combines with J gene TRBJ2-4, with D hard to call. V gave up 5 bases and J gave up 3 bases, with 17 bases separating them. The CDR3 runs 16 residues. Germline values: CDR1 MNHEY, CDR2 SVGEGT. The CDR3 is CASSVMDGEYKNIQYF. The CDR3 nucleotides are TGTGCCAGCAGTGTCATGGACGGAGAATACAAAAACATTCAGTACTTC.

This clonotype was detected a few times. This chain joins TRBV3-1 and TRBJ2-3, with a tentative D call TRBD1 (5 bases). V dropped 3 bases and J dropped 2 bases, with 9 bases sitting between them. Germline V gene lookup returns CDR1 LGHDT and CDR2 YNNKEL (reference sequence). The CDR3 loop spans 14 amino acids. CDR3 sequence (DNA): TGTGCCAGCAGCCACCGACAGTACACAGATACGCAGTATTTT. This sequence encodes CASSHRQYTDTQYF.

The chain is built from TRBV6-1 and TRBJ1-4; the D is unclear. The germline CDR1 and CDR2 sequences are MNHNS and SASEGT. The CDR3 runs to 14 residues. Trimming removed 5 bases from V and 0 bases from J, with 7 bases in between. The CDR3: CASSQTTTNEKLFF. CDR3 sequence (DNA): TGTGCCAGCAGTCAGACGACAACTAATGAAAAACTGTTTTTT.

V and J are TRBV6-1 and TRBJ2-2; D tentatively fits TRBD1 or TRBD2 (5 bases each). The germline V gene has CDR1 MNHNS and CDR2 SASEGT. The CDR3 spans 14 residues. With 8 bases removed from V and 5 bases from J, the gap between germline ends came to 15 bases. CDR3 DNA sequence: TGTGCCAGCGAACTAGACAGCTATACCGGGGAGCTGTTTTTT. This translates into CASELDSYTGELFF.